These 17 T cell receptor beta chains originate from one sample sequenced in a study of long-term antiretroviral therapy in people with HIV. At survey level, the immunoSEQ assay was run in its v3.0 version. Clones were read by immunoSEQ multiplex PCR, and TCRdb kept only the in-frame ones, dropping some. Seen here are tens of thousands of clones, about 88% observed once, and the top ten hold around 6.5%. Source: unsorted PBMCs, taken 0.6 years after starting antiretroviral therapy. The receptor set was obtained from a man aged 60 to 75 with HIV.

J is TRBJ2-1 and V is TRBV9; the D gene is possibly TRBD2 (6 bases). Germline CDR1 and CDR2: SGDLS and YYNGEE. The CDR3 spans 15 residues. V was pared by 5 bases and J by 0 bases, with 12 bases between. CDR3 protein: CASRRDSSSYNEQFF. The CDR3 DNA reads TGTGCCAGCAGACGGGACTCAAGCTCCTACAATGAGCAGTTCTTC.

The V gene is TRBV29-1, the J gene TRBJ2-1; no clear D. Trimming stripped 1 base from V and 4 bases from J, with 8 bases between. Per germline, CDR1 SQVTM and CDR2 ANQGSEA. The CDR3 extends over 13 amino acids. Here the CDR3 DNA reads TGCAGCGTTGAAGTAGTTGAGTACAATGAGCAGTTCTTC. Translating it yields CSVEVVEYNEQFF.

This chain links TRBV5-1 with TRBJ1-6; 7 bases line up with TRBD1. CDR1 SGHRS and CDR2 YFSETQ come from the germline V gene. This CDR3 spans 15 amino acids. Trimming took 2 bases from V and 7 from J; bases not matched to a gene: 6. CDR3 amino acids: CASSLQGQWNSPLHF. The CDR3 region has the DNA TGCGCCAGCAGCTTACAGGGGCAATGGAATTCACCCCTCCACTTT.

CDR3 amino acids: CASSYGGRGSNQPQHF. Here the CDR3 DNA reads TGTGCCAGCAGTTACGGGGGGAGGGGAAGCAATCAGCCCCAGCATTTT. The chain carries TRBV6-5 and TRBJ1-5; D possibly corresponds to TRBD1 (5 bases). This CDR3 contains 16 residues. Germline CDR1 MNHEY, CDR2 SVGAGI. The V and J ends lost 2 bases and 1 base respectively, with 12 bases between them.

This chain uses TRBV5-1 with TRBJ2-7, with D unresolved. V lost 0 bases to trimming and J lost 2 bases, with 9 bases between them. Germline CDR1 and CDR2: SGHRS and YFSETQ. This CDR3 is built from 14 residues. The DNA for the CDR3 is TGCGCCAGCAGCTTGGCACAGTTTCCCTACGAGCAGTACTTC. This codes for CASSLAQFPYEQYF.

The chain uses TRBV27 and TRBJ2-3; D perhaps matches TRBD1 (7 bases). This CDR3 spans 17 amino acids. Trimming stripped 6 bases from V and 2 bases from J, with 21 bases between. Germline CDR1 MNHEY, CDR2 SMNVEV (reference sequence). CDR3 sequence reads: CASRPRGDPLSTDTQYF. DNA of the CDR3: TGTGCCAGCAGGCCCAGGGGGGATCCCCTTTCCACAGATACGCAGTATTTT.

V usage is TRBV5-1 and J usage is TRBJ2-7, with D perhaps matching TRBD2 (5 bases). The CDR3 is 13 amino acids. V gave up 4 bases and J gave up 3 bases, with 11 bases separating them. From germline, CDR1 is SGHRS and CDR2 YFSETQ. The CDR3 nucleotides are TGCGCCAGCAGCACTGGCGGGTTCTACGAGCAGTACTTC. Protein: CASSTGGFYEQYF. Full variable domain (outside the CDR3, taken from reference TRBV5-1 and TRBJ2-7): KAGVTQTPRYLIKTRGQQVTLSCSPISGHRSVSWYQQTPGQGLQFLFEYFSETQRNKGNFPGRFSGRQFSNSRSEMNVSTLELGDSALYLCASSTGGFYEQYFGPGTRLTVT.

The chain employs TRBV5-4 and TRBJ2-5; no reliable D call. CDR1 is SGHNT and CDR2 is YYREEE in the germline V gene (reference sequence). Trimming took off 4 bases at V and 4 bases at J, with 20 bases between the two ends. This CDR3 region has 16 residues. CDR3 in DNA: TGTGCCAGCAGCATCCTGGGTAGCACATTTTTAGAGACCCAGTACTTC. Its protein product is CASSILGSTFLETQYF.

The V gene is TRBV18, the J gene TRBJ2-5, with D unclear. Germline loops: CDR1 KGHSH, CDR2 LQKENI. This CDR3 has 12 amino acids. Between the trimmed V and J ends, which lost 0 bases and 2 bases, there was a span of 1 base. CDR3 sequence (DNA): TGTGCCAGCTCACCACCGCAAGAGACCCAGTACTTC. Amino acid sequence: CASSPPQETQYF.

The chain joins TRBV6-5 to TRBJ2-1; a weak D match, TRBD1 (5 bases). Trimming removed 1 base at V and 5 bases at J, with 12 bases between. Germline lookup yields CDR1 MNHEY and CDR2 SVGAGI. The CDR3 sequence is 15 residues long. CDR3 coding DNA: TGTGCCAGCAGTTACTGGGCAGGGTTAAACAATGAGCAGTTCTTC. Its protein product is CASSYWAGLNNEQFF.

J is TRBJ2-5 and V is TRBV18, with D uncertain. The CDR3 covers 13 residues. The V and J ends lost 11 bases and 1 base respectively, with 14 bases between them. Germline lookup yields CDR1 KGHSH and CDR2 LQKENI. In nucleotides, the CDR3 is TGTGCCTCGGGCCCTGCGGCCCAAGAGACCCAGTACTTC. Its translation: CASGPAAQETQYF. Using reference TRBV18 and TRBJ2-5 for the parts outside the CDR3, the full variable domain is NAGVMQNPRHLVRRRGQEARLRCSPMKGHSHVYWYRQLPEEGLKFMVYLQKENIIDESGMPKERFSAEFPKEGPSILRIQQVVRGDSAAYFCASGPAAQETQYFGPGTRLLVL.

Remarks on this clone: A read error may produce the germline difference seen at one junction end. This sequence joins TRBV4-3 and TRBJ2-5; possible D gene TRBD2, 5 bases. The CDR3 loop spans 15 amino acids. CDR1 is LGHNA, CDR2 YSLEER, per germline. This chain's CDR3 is CASSQGGAVQGTQYF. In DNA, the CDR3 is TGCGCCAGCAGCCAAGGGGGAGCGGTCCAAGGGACCCAGTACTTC.

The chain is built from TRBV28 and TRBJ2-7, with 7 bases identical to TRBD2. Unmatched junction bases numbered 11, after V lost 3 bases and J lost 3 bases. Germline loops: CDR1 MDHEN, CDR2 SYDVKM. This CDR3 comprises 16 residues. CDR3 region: CASSLGGGGGVYEQYF. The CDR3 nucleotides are TGTGCCAGCAGTTTGGGTGGCGGGGGAGGAGTCTACGAGCAGTACTTC.

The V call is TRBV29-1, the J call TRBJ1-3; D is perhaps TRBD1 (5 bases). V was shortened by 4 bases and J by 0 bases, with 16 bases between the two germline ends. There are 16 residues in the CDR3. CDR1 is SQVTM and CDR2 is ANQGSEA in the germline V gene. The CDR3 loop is CSVAMGVEGSGNTIYF. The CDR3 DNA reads TGCAGCGTTGCGATGGGGGTCGAAGGCTCTGGAAACACCATATATTTT.

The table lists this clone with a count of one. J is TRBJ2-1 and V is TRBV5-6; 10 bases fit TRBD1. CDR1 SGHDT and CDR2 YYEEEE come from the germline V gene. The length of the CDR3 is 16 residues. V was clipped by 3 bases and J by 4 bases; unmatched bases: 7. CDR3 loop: CASSSDRGRVYNEQFF. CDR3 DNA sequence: TGTGCCAGCAGCTCCGACAGGGGGCGGGTTTACAATGAGCAGTTCTTC. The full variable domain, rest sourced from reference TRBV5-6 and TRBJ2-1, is DAGVTQSPTHLIKTRGQQVTLRCSPKSGHDTVSWYQQALGQGPQFIFQYYEEEERQRGNFPDRFSGHQFPNYSSELNVNALLLGDSALYLCASSSDRGRVYNEQFFGPGTRLTVL.

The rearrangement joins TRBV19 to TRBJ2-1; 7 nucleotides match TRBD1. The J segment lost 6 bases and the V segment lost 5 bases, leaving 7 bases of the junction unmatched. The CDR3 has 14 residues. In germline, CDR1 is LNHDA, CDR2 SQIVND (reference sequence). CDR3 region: CASSGTVLGNEQFF. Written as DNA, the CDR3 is TGTGCCAGTAGTGGGACAGTACTGGGCAATGAGCAGTTCTTC.

CDR3 bases: TGCGCCAGCAGCCCCGGGACTTATAGCACAGATACGCAGTATTTT. Its protein product is CASSPGTYSTDTQYF. The genes are TRBV5-1 and TRBJ2-3; D is possibly TRBD2 (6 bases). With 4 bases removed from V and 0 bases from J, the gap between germline ends came to 12 bases. CDR3 length: 15 residues. Germline lookup yields CDR1 SGHRS and CDR2 YFSETQ. Supplemented by reference TRBV5-1 and TRBJ2-3, the full variable domain reads KAGVTQTPRYLIKTRGQQVTLSCSPISGHRSVSWYQQTPGQGLQFLFEYFSETQRNKGNFPGRFSGRQFSNSRSEMNVSTLELGDSALYLCASSPGTYSTDTQYFGPGTRLTVL.